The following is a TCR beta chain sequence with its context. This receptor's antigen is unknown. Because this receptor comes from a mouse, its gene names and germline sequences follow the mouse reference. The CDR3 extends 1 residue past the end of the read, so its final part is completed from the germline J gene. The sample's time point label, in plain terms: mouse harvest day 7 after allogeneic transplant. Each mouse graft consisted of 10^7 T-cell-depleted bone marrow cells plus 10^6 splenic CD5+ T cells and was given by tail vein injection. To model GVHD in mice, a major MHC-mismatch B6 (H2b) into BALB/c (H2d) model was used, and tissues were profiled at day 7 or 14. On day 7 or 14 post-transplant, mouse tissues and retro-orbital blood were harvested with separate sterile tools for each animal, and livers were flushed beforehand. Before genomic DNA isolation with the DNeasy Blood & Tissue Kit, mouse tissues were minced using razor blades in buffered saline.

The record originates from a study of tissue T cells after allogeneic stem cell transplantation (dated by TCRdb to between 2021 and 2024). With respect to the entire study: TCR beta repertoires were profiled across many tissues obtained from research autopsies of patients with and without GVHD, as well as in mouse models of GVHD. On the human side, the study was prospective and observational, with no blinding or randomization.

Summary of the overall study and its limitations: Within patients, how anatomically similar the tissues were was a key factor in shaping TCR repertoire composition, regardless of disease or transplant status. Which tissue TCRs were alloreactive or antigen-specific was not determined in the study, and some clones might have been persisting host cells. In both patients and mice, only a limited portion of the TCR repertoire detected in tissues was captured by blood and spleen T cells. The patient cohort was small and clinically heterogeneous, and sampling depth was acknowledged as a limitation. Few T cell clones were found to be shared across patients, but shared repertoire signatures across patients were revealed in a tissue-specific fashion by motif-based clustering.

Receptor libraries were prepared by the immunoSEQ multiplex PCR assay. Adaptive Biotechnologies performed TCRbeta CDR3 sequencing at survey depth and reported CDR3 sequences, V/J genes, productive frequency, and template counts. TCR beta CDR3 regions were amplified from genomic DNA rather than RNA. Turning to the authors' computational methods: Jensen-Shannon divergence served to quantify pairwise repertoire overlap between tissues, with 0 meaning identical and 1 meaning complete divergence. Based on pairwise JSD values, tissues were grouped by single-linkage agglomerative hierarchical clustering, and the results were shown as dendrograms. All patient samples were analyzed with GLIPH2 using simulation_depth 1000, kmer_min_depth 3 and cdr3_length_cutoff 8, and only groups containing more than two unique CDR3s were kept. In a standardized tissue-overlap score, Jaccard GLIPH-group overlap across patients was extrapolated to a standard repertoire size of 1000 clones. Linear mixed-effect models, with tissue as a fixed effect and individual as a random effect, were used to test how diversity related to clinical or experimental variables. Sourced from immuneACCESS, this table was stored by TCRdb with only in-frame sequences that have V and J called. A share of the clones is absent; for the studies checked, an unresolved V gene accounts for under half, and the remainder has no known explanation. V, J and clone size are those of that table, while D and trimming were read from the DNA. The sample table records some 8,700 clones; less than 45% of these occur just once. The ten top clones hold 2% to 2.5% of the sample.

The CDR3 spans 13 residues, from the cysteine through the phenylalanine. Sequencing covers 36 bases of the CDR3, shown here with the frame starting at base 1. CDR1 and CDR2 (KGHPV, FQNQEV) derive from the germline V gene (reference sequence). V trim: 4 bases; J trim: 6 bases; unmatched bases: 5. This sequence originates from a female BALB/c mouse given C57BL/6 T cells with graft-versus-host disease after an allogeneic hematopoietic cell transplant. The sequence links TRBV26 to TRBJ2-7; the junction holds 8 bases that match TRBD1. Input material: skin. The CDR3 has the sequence CASSRQGRGEQYF. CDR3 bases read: TGTGCCAGCAGTCGACAGGGGAGAGGTGAACAGTAC.